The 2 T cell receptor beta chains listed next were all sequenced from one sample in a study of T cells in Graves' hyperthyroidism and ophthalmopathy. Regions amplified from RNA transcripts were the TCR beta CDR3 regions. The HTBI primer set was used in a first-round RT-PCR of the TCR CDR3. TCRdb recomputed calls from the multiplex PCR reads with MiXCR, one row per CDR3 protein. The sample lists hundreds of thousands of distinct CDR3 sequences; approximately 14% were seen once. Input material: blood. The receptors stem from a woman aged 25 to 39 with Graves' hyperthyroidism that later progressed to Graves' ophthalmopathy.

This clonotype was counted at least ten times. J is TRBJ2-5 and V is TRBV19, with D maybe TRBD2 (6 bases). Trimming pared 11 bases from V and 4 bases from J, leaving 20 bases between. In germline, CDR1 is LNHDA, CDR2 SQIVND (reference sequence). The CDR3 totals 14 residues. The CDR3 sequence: CAGKSSRRAETQYF. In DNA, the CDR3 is TGTGCCGGAAAGTCTAGCCGGAGGGCAGAGACCCAGTACTTC.

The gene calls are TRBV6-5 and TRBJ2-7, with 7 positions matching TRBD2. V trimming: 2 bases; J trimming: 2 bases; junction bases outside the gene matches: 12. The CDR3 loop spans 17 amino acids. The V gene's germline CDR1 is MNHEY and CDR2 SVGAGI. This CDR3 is CASSYPGLTGGTYEQYF. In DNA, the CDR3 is TGTGCCAGCAGTTACCCGGGACTAACGGGAGGCACCTACGAGCAGTACTTC.